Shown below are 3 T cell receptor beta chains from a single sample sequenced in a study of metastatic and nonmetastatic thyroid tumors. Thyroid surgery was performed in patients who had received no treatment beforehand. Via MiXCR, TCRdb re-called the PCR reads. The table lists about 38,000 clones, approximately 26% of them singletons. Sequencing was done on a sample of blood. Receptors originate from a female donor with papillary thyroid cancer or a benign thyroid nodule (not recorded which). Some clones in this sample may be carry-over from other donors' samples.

CDR3 DNA sequence: TGTGCCAGCAGTTACAATCAGTTGGCTAGCGGGAGGCGACTCTCCTACGAGCAGTACGTC. It is translated as CASSYNQLASGRRLSYEQYV. The gene calls are TRBV6-2 or TRBV6-3 and TRBJ2-7; 11 bases fit TRBD2. V lost 2 bases and J lost 0; bases outside the gene matches: 15. Looked up from germline, CDR1 is MNHEY and CDR2 is SVGEGT. The CDR3 length is 20 residues.

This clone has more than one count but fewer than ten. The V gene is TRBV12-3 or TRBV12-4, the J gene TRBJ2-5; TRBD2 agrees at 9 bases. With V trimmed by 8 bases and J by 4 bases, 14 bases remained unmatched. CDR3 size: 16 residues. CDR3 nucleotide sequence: TGTGCCAGCTCAGTGGGACTAGCTCTAGAGGTAGAGACCCAGTACTTC. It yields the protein CASSVGLALEVETQYF.

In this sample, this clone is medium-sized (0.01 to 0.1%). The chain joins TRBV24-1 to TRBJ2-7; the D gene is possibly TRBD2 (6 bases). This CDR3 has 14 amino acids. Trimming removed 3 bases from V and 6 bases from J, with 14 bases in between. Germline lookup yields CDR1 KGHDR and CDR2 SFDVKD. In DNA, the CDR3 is TGTGCCACCAGTGATGCACAGCGGGTCGGCGAGCAGTACTTC. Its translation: CATSDAQRVGEQYF.